This entry lists 5 T cell receptor beta chains sequenced from one sample in a study of T-cell reconstitution after alpha-beta-depleted transplantation in children. For TCRbeta, the library was prepared with unique molecular identifiers. From the PCR reads, TCRdb called clonotypes with MiXCR, one entry per CDR3 protein. The sample comprises 450,000 to 600,000 distinct CDR3 sequences, 10% to 15% of which are singletons, and about 2% rests with the top ten. Sample: PBMCs, mostly from graft donor cells, taken 360 days after TCRalphabeta/CD19-depleted stem cell transplant. The origin of the receptors is a male patient aged 10 to 17 who had a stem cell transplant for acute myeloid leukemia, so the T cells may come from the graft donor.

The chain couples TRBV30 to TRBJ2-7; 15 bases align to TRBD2. Trimming at V came to 0 bases and at J to 0 bases, leaving 9 bases not matched to a gene. Looked up from germline, CDR1 is GTSNPN and CDR2 is SVGIG (reference sequence). This CDR3 has 19 amino acids. The CDR3 sequence is CAWSVRRTSGRAGSYEQYF. In DNA form, the CDR3 reads TGTGCCTGGAGTGTCAGAAGGACTAGCGGGAGGGCCGGCTCCTACGAGCAGTACTTC.

This clonotype was detected many times. V usage is TRBV7-9 and J usage is TRBJ2-2, with a weak D call TRBD2 (5 bases). The CDR3 consists of 16 residues. Germline CDR1 and CDR2: SEHNR and FQNEAQ (reference sequence). The ends were cut back, 5 bases at V and 1 base at J, with 14 bases in the middle. The CDR3 sequence is CASSPPGRENTGELFF. The DNA of the CDR3 is TGTGCCAGCAGCCCACCGGGCCGGGAGAACACCGGGGAGCTGTTTTTT.

The rearrangement joins TRBV20-1 to TRBJ1-1, with 9 positions matching TRBD1. This CDR3 is built from 15 residues. Germline CDR1 DFQATT, CDR2 SNEGSKA (reference sequence). Trimming took 2 bases from V and 1 from J; bases not matched to a gene: 5. The CDR3 loop reads CSARRGQGKNTEAFF. DNA for the CDR3: TGCAGTGCTAGAAGAGGACAGGGGAAGAACACTGAAGCTTTCTTT.

The chain uses TRBV6-2 or TRBV6-3 and TRBJ2-7, with TRBD2 identical over 10 bases. Germline V gene lookup returns CDR1 MNHEY and CDR2 SVGEGT. The CDR3 is 14 residues long. J gave up 4 bases and V 6 bases, and 6 bases lay outside the gene matches. The CDR3 protein is CASRASGRIYEQYF. The CDR3 coding sequence is TGTGCCAGCAGAGCTAGCGGGAGAATTTACGAGCAGTACTTC.

This clonotype was recorded a few times. The chain is built from TRBV28 and TRBJ2-1; TRBD2 matches 15 bases. The germline CDR1 and CDR2 sequences are MDHEN and SYDVKM. The CDR3 loop spans 18 amino acids. Unmatched junction bases numbered 7, after V lost 4 bases and J lost 3 bases. The CDR3 region has the DNA TGTGCCAGCAGTTCCGGACTAGCGGGAGGGCGCTTCTACAATGAGCAGTTCTTC. Its translation is CASSSGLAGGRFYNEQFF. The variable domain in full, completed from reference TRBV28 and TRBJ2-1, reads DVKVTQSSRYLVKRTGEKVFLECVQDMDHENMFWYRQDPGLGLRLIYFSYDVKMKEKGDIPEGYSVSREKKERFSLILESASTNQTSMYLCASSSGLAGGRFYNEQFFGPGTRLTVL.